This TCR beta chain was sequenced during a study of OX40 agonist ivuxolimab in advanced cancers. Across the whole study: Head and neck, renal cell, melanoma or hepatocellular carcinoma were the cancers that dose-escalation patients had. At roughly 83% male, the cohort had a mean age of approximately 60 years, ranging from 23 to 79.

TCRdb's copy holds only in-frame clones and misses some; the assay was immunoSEQ multiplex PCR. Of approximately 25,000 clones listed, approximately 83% are singletons. This CDR3 is 14 amino acids long. CDR1 is MDHEN, CDR2 SYDVKM, per germline. The junction had 2 bases not matched to a gene; V was cut back by 3 bases and J by 3 bases. The specimen was CD4+ or CD8+ T cells sorted from blood, collected in a trial of the OX40 agonist ivuxolimab. The chain is built from TRBV28 and TRBJ2-3, with TRBD2 matching over 8 bases. The receptor comes from an adult with an advanced solid tumor such as melanoma, head and neck, liver or kidney cancer. CDR3 nucleotides: TGTGCCAGCAGTTTTCTAGCGGGTACAGATACGCAGTATTTT. Its protein is CASSFLAGTDTQYF.